The clone carrying this T cell receptor (beta chain) was picked up many times. Its antigen is unidentified. Using its own MiXCR run on the RACE reads, TCRdb lists one record per CDR3 protein. The data hold around 76,000 distinct CDR3 sequences, with about 11% observed a single time. These data come from a study of human T cells and chemical hapten exposure. On the study more broadly: Variation in per-sample TCR yields came mainly from small pooled library volume differences.

Points from the study as a whole: High-frequency TCRs, those above 1 in 1000, stayed the same after DPC sensitization.

Trimming pared 3 bases from V and 1 base from J, leaving 12 bases between. Germline V gene sequence: CDR1 SEHNR, CDR2 FQNEAQ (reference sequence). The CDR3 spans 15 residues. Time point noted: patch test 1, 2 weeks after DPC sensitization. The treatment is: therapeutic diphenylcyclopropenone sensitization with weekly scalp DPC. Alopecia patients, 18 to 70 years old and DPC-suitable, served as donors. The rearrangement uses TRBV7-9 and TRBJ1-1; D unclear. Sequencing was performed on whole blood, taken in connection with sensitization to the hapten diphenylcyclopropenone (DPC). The receptor was derived from a woman aged 55-75 years with alopecia areata. Some clones in this sample may be carry-over from other donors' samples. Here the CDR3 reads CASSFRPSANTEAFF. The DNA of the CDR3 is TGTGCCAGCAGCTTTAGGCCGTCTGCGAACACTGAAGCTTTCTTT.